Detailed here is one T cell receptor beta chain. The data are from a study of shared clonotypes between healthy human individuals. Profiling relied on immunoSEQ multiplex PCR, and the TCRdb table lists in-frame clones only, not all of them. The sample shows some 1.5 million clones, roughly 96% of them seen only once. The clonotype originates from a young man in good health. Sequencing was done on a sample of naive CD4+ T cells sorted from blood. The sample's subset: CD45RA+ positively selected.

The CDR3 sequence: CASSPPTRDEQFF. The CDR3 region has the DNA TGTGCCAGCAGCCCACCTACTAGGGACGAGCAGTTCTTC. The chain combines TRBV7-9 with TRBJ2-1; D is possibly TRBD1 or TRBD2 (5 bases each). The ends were cut back, 5 bases at V and 10 bases at J, with 15 bases in the middle. Germline lookup yields CDR1 SEHNR and CDR2 FQNEAQ (reference sequence). The length of the CDR3 is 13 residues. The full variable domain, its missing parts supplied by reference TRBV7-9 and TRBJ2-1, is DTGVSQNPRHKITKRGQNVTFRCDPISEHNRLYWYRQTLGQGPEFLTYFQNEAQLEKSRLLSDRFSAERPKGSFSTLEIQRTEQGDSAMYLCASSPPTRDEQFFGPGTRLTVL.